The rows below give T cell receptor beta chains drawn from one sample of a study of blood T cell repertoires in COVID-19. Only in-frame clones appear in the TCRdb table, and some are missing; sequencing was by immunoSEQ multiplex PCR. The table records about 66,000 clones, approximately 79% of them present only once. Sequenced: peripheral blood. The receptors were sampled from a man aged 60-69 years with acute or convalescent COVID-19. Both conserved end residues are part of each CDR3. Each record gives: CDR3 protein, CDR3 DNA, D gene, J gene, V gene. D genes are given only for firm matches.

CDR3 protein: CASSPASRGNEQFF
CDR3 DNA: TGTGCCAGCTCACCTGCCAGTCGAGGGAATGAGCAGTTCTTC
D gene: NA
J gene: TRBJ2-1
V gene: TRBV18

CDR3 protein: CASSLTQGKGYTF
CDR3 DNA: TGTGCCAGCAGCCTCACGCAGGGTAAAGGCTACACCTTC
D gene: NA
J gene: TRBJ1-2
V gene: TRBV11-2

CDR3 protein: CASSLRSGVASPLHF
CDR3 DNA: TGTGCCAGCAGCTTGCGCTCCGGGGTCGCGTCACCCCTCCACTTT
D gene: NA
J gene: TRBJ1-6
V gene: TRBV7-6

CDR3 protein: CASSFGTGLLYEQYF
CDR3 DNA: TGCGCCAGCAGCTTCGGTACAGGGCTACTCTACGAGCAGTACTTC
D gene: NA
J gene: TRBJ2-7
V gene: TRBV5-1

CDR3 protein: CASSQDRSGGGGYTF
CDR3 DNA: TGTGCCAGCAGCCAAGATCGGTCGGGGGGCGGTGGCTACACCTTC
D gene: NA
J gene: TRBJ1-2
V gene: TRBV14

CDR3 protein: CASEDRLQGTQYF
CDR3 DNA: TGTGCCAGCGAGGACAGGTTACAAGGGACCCAGTACTTC
D gene: TRBD1
J gene: TRBJ2-5
V gene: TRBV2

CDR3 protein: CASSLLSGSGGNYEQYF
CDR3 DNA: TGTGCCAGCAGCTTACTTTCTGGGTCAGGGGGTAACTACGAGCAGTACTTC
D gene: TRBD1
J gene: TRBJ2-7
V gene: TRBV7-2

CDR3 protein: CASSLGGIGSPLHF
CDR3 DNA: TGTGCCAGCAGCTTGGGAGGGATCGGTTCACCCCTCCACTTT
D gene: NA
J gene: TRBJ1-6
V gene: TRBV7-2

CDR3 protein: CASSVRETQYF
CDR3 DNA: TGTGCCAGCAGTGTCCGGGAGACCCAGTACTTC
D gene: NA
J gene: TRBJ2-5
V gene: TRBV2

CDR3 protein: CASSIRQVTDTQYF
CDR3 DNA: TGTGCCAGCAGCATAAGACAGGTTACAGATACGCAGTATTTT
D gene: NA
J gene: TRBJ2-3
V gene: TRBV7-9

CDR3 protein: CASSQEETGGYNEQFF
CDR3 DNA: TGTGCCAGCAGCCAAGAAGAAACGGGGGGGTACAATGAGCAGTTCTTC
D gene: TRBD2
J gene: TRBJ2-1
V gene: TRBV4-2

CDR3 protein: CASSLPQGYYGYTF
CDR3 DNA: TGTGCCAGCAGCTTGCCGCAGGGGTACTATGGCTACACCTTC
D gene: NA
J gene: TRBJ1-2
V gene: TRBV5-4